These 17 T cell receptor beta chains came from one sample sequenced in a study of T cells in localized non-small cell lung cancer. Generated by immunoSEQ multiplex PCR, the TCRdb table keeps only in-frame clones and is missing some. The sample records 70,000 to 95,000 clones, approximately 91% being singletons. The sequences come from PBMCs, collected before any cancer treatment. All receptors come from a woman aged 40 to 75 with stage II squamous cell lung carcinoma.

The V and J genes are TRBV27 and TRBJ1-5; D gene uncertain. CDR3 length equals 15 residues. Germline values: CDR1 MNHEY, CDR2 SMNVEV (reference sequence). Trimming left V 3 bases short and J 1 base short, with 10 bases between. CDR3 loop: CASSFLAGSNQPQHF. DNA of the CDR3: TGTGCCAGCAGTTTTTTAGCTGGGAGCAATCAGCCCCAGCATTTT.

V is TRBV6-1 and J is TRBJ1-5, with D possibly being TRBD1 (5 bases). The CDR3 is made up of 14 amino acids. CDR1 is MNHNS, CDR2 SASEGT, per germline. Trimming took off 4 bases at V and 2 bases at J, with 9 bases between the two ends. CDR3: CASSGGGGNQPQHF. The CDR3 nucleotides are TGTGCCAGCAGTGGGGGGGGTGGCAATCAGCCCCAGCATTTT.

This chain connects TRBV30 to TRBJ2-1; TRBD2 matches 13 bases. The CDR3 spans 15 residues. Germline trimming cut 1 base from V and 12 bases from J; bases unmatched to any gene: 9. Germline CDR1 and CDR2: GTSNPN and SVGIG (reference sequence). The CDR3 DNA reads TGTGCCTGGAGTGCACTAGCGGGAGGGCTAGGTGTGCAGTTCTTC. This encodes CAWSALAGGLGVQFF.

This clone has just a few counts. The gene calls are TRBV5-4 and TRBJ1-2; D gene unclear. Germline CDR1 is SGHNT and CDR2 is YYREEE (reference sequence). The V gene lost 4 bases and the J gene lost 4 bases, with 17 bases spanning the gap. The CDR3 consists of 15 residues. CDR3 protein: CASSQADEGGYGYTF. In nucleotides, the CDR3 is TGTGCCAGCAGCCAAGCCGATGAGGGAGGCTATGGCTACACCTTC.

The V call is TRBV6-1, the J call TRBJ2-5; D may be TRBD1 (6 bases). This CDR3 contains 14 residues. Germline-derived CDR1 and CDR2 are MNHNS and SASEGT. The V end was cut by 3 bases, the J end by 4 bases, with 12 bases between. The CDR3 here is CASSEGTGTETQYF. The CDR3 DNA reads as TGTGCCAGCAGTGAGGGCACAGGGACAGAGACCCAGTACTTC.

This CDR3 reads CASSIAGVAYEQYF. The CDR3 DNA follows: TGTGCCAGTAGTATAGCAGGTGTTGCGTACGAGCAGTACTTC. The chain couples TRBV19 to TRBJ2-7; D uncertain. This CDR3 spans 14 amino acids. V lost 1 base to trimming and J lost 4 bases, with 11 bases between them. Germline CDR1 and CDR2: LNHDA and SQIVND (reference sequence).

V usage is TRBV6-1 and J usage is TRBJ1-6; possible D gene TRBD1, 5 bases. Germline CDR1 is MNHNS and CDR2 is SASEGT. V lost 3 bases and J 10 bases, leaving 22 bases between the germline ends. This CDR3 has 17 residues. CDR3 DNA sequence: TGTGCCAGCAGTGAGATCGACAGTCCGGACCCTAAGTCACCCCTCCACTTT. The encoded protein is CASSEIDSPDPKSPLHF.

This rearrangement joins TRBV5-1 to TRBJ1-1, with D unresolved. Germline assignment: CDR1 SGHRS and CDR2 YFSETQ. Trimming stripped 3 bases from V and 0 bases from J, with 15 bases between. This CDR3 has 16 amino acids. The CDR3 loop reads CASSYWTVGVNTEAFF. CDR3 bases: TGCGCCAGCAGCTACTGGACCGTCGGGGTGAACACTGAAGCTTTCTTT.

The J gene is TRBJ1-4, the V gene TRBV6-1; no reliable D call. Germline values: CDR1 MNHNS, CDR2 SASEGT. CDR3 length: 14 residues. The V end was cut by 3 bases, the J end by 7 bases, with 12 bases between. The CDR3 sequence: CASSDFQEAEKLFF. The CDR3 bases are TGTGCCAGCAGTGATTTTCAGGAGGCTGAAAAACTGTTTTTT.

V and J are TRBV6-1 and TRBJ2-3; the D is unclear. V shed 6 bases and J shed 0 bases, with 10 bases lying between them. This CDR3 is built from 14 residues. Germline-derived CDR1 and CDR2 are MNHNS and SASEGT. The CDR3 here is CASSSGSSTDTQYF. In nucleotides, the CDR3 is TGTGCCAGCAGCTCAGGTAGTAGCACAGATACGCAGTATTTT.

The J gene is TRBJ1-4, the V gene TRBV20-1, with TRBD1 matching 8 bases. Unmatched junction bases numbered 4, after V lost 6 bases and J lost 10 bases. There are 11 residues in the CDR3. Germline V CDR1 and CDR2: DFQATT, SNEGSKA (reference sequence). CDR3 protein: CSAGQGVKLFF. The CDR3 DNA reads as TGCAGTGCCGGACAGGGAGTAAAACTGTTTTTT.

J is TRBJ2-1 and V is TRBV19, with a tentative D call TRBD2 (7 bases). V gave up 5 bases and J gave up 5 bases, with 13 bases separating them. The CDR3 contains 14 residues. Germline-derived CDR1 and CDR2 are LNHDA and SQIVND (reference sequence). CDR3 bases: TGTGCCAGTAGTCCCCGGGGGGCCCACAATGAGCAGTTCTTC. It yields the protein CASSPRGAHNEQFF.

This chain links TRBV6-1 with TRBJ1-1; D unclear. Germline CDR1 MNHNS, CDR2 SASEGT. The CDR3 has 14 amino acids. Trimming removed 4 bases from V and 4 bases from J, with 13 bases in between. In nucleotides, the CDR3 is TGTGCCAGCAGTGCCGGGGTGGCAGGCACTGAAGCTTTCTTT. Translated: CASSAGVAGTEAFF.

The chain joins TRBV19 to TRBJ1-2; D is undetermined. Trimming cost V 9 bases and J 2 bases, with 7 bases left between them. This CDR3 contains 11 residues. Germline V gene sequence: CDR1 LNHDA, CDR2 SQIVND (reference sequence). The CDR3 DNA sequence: TGTGCCAGCGGTACAAACTATGGCTACACCTTC. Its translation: CASGTNYGYTF.

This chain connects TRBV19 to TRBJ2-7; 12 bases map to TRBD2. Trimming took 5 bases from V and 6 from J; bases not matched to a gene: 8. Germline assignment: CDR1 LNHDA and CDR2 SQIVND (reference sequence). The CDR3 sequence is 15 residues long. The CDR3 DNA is TGTGCCAGTAGTTTCCGACTAGCGGGGGAAGGCGAGCAGTACTTC. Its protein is CASSFRLAGEGEQYF.

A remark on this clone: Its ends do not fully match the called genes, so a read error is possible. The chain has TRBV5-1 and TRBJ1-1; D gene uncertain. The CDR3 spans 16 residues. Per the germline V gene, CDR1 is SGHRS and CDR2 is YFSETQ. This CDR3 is CASSLAKKGRNSEAFF. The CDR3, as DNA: TGCGCCAGCAGCTTGGCCAAGAAGGGCAGGAACTCTGAAGCTTTCTTT. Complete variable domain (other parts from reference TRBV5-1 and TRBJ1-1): KAGVTQTPRYLIKTRGQQVTLSCSPISGHRSVSWYQQTPGQGLQFLFEYFSETQRNKGNFPGRFSGRQFSNSRSEMNVSTLELGDSALYLCASSLAKKGRNSEAFFGQGTRLTVV.

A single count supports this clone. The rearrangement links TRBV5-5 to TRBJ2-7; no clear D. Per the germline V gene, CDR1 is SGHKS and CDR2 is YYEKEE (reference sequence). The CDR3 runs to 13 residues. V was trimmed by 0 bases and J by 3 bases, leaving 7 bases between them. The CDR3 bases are TGTGCCAGCAGCTTGGCCGTCAGCTACGAGCAGTACTTC. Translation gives CASSLAVSYEQYF. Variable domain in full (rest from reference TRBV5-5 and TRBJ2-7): DAGVTQSPTHLIKTRGQQVTLRCSPISGHKSVSWYQQVLGQGPQFIFQYYEKEERGRGNFPDRFSARQFPNYSSELNVNALLLGDSALYLCASSLAVSYEQYFGPGTRLTVT.